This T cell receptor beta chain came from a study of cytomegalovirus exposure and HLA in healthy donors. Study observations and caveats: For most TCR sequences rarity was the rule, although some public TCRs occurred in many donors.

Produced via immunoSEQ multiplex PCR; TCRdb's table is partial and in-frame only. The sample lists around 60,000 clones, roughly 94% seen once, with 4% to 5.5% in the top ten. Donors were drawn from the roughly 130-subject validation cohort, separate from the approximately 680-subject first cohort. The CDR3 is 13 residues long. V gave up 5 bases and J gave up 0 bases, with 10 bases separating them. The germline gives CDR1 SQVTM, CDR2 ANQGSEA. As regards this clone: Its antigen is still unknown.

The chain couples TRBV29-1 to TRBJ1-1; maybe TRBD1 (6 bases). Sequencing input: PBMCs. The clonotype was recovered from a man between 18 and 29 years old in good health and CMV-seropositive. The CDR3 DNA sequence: TGCAGCGTTTTTACAGGGTTGAACACTGAAGCTTTCTTT. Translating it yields CSVFTGLNTEAFF.